The rows below give T cell receptor beta chains drawn from one sample of a study of OX40 agonist ivuxolimab in advanced cancers. Assay used: immunoSEQ multiplex PCR; TCRdb lists only in-frame clones, some missing. This sample yields 70,000 or so clones, of which around 88% are seen a single time; 0.86% belongs to the top ten. The sample here was CD4+ or CD8+ T cells sorted from blood, taken in a trial of the OX40 agonist ivuxolimab. Receptors were obtained from an adult with an advanced solid tumor such as melanoma, head and neck, liver or kidney cancer. Each CDR3 is given with its conserved first and last residue. Fields, in order: V gene, D gene, CDR3 length, clone size, J gene, CDR3 DNA, CDR3 protein. D genes are given only for firm matches. Expanded clones are given a class, and other clones once, few, many or no size at all.

TRBV4-3	TRBD1	19	-	TRBJ1-2	TGCGCCAGCAGCCAAGCGGGGGGGGGCCGCAGGACAGGGCCACTTAGCTACACCTTC	CASSQAGGGRRTGPLSYTF
TRBV19	-	15	-	TRBJ2-7	TGTGCCAGTAGTACCGAGTCGACAGGTTCAGGCGAGCAGTACTTC	CASSTESTGSGEQYF
TRBV6-5	-	13	-	TRBJ2-3	TGTGCCAGCAGTTTGACTCCTCGTGATACGCAGTATTTT	CASSLTPRDTQYF
TRBV9	-	13	-	TRBJ2-2	TGTGCCAGCAGCGGGGAGAACACCGGGGAGCTGTTTTTT	CASSGENTGELFF
TRBV7-3	-	14	-	TRBJ2-5	TGTGCCAGCAGCCGACATGGGGGTTTAGAGACCCAGTACTTC	CASSRHGGLETQYF
TRBV6-1	-	13	-	TRBJ1-2	TGTGCCAGCAGTGAAGCGTACAGTGATGGCTACACCTTC	CASSEAYSDGYTF
TRBV2	-	13	-	TRBJ2-5	TGTGCCAGCAGGGAGACAGGGAGGGAGACCCAGTACTTC	CASRETGRETQYF
TRBV4-1	TRBD2	20	-	TRBJ2-1	TGCGCCAGCAGCCAACCTAAGCTCCATCGGACTAGCGGGAGTTCGGATGAGCAGTTCTTC	CASSQPKLHRTSGSSDEQFF
TRBV28	-	15	-	TRBJ1-4	TGTGCCAGCAGGCGCGGGCCAAGAACTAATGAAAAACTGTTTTTT	CASRRGPRTNEKLFF
TRBV15	-	14	-	TRBJ1-1	TGTGCCACCAGCAGAGCGGGGGGCTGGGTTGAAGCTTTCTTT	CATSRAGGWVEAFF
TRBV10-2	-	16	-	TRBJ1-1	TGCGCCAGCAGTGAGTTTCGAACGGGGGCCGACACTGAAGCTTTCTTT	CASSEFRTGADTEAFF
TRBV4-1	-	15	few	TRBJ2-5	TGCGCCAGCAGCCAAGATTCCCCAGGAGCGGAGACCCAGTACTTC	CASSQDSPGAETQYF
TRBV10-3	TRBD1	13	-	TRBJ2-3	TGTGCCATCAGGACAGGGGGGGGAGATACGCAGTATTTT	CAIRTGGGDTQYF
TRBV6-1	-	13	-	TRBJ1-1	TGTGCCAGTAGGGATACGGAGAACACTGAAGCTTTCTTT	CASRDTENTEAFF
TRBV5-1	-	15	-	TRBJ1-3	TGCGCCAGCAGCTTGGATCCAGGGACTGGAAACACCATATATTTT	CASSLDPGTGNTIYF
TRBV5-5	-	17	once	TRBJ2-2	TGTGCCAGCAGCTTGTGGGGGGCTGCGGGGAACACCGGGGAGCTGTTTTTT	CASSLWGAAGNTGELFF
TRBV10-3	-	10	once	TRBJ2-7	TGTGCCATCTCCGACTACCCTCAGTACTTC	CAISDYPQYF
TRBV5-1	-	14	-	TRBJ1-4	TGCGCCAGCAGCTTAGTCGCAACTAATGAAAAACTGTTTTTT	CASSLVATNEKLFF
TRBV9	TRBD1	14	few	TRBJ2-7	TGTGCCAGCAGCCCCGGGACAGGGGTACACGAGCAGTACTTC	CASSPGTGVHEQYF
TRBV27	-	14	-	TRBJ1-5	TGTGCCAGCCAGGGAATCTATAGCAATCAGCCCCAGCATTTT	CASQGIYSNQPQHF
TRBV2	-	15	-	TRBJ1-2	TGTGCCAGCAAGCGGGTAACAGTGGAGGTCTATGGCTACACCTTC	CASKRVTVEVYGYTF
TRBV6-5	TRBD1	15	-	TRBJ2-3	TGTGCCAGCAGTTACTCACAGGGGGGTACAGATACGCAGTATTTT	CASSYSQGGTDTQYF
TRBV30	TRBD1	17	few	TRBJ2-6	TGTGCCTGGAGTCGGGACAGGTCTTCTTCTGGGGCCAACGTCCTGACTTTC	CAWSRDRSSSGANVLTF
TRBV14	-	12	few	TRBJ2-5	TGTGCCAGCAGCCAGAGTTCCCAGACCCAGTACTTC	CASSQSSQTQYF
TRBV19	-	16	-	TRBJ1-2	TGTGCCAGTAGTTCCTGGACAGCCGGGGGCCCCTATGGCTACACCTTC	CASSSWTAGGPYGYTF
TRBV7-6	-	15	once	TRBJ2-7	TGTGCCAGCAGCTTAGGGGCCAGGAATCCCCGGGAGCAGTACTTC	CASSLGARNPREQYF
TRBV30	TRBD1	16	-	TRBJ1-4	TGTGCCTGGTGCATGGGACAGGGGGCAACTAATGAAAAACTGTTTTTT	CAWCMGQGATNEKLFF
TRBV19	-	15	-	TRBJ2-7	TGTGCCAGTAGTATCTCGGGACGCAATTCATACGAGCAGTACTTC	CASSISGRNSYEQYF
TRBV5-1	TRBD2	15	-	TRBJ2-1	TGCGCCAGCAGCGAAGGACTAGGGACCTACAATGAGCAGTTCTTC	CASSEGLGTYNEQFF
TRBV7-3	-	17	-	TRBJ2-1	TGTGCCAGCAGCTTAGCGGCGGGGCAGAGCTCCTACAATGAGCAGTTCTTC	CASSLAAGQSSYNEQFF
TRBV4-1	TRBD1	18	-	TRBJ1-5	TGCGCCAGCAGCCAAGCGGGCAGGGGGCCTTTGAGCAATCAGCCCCAGCATTTT	CASSQAGRGPLSNQPQHF
TRBV5-1	-	16	-	TRBJ1-2	TGCGCCAGCAGCTTGCAGACGACGGGGCAGGGTAGCGGCTACACCTTC	CASSLQTTGQGSGYTF
TRBV30	-	14	-	TRBJ1-4	TGTGCCTGGAGTGAGCGACGGACTTCAGAAAAACTGTTTTTT	CAWSERRTSEKLFF
TRBV5-1	TRBD1	16	-	TRBJ2-7	TGCGCCAGCAGCTTGGATGCTGGGGGACAGGGCGACGAGCAGTACTTC	CASSLDAGGQGDEQYF
TRBV7-9	TRBD1	14	-	TRBJ1-2	TGTGCCAGCAGCTTACCCGGGACAGATGCAGGCTACACCTTC	CASSLPGTDAGYTF
TRBV7-9	-	15	-	TRBJ1-1	TGTGCCAGCAGCCCTTCGCAGCCAGGGAACACTGAAGCTTTCTTT	CASSPSQPGNTEAFF
TRBV7-2	-	16	-	TRBJ1-6	TGTGCCAGCAGCTTCAGCCCGCAGACTAGGAATTCACCCCTCCACTTT	CASSFSPQTRNSPLHF
TRBV28	-	13	-	TRBJ1-2	TGTGCCAGCAGTCAGGGACGAAACTATGGCTACACCTTC	CASSQGRNYGYTF
TRBV7-8	-	14	-	TRBJ1-1	TGTGCCAGCAGCGTCGACGGACGAAACACTGAAGCTTTCTTT	CASSVDGRNTEAFF
TRBV7-3	TRBD1	13	-	TRBJ1-2	TGTGCCAGCAGCTTAAGACAGGGGGGGGGCTACACCTTC	CASSLRQGGGYTF
TRBV10-3	TRBD1	17	-	TRBJ2-2	TGTGCCATCAGTGAAGACGGGACAGGGACGAACACCGGGGAGCTGTTTTTT	CAISEDGTGTNTGELFF
TRBV28	-	13	-	TRBJ2-7	TGTGCCAGCAGAAGAGGGGGGGCGTACGAGCAGTACTTC	CASRRGGAYEQYF
TRBV5-1	TRBD2	15	-	TRBJ2-3	TGCGCCAGCAGGGACGGGACTAGCGGCACAGATACGCAGTATTTT	CASRDGTSGTDTQYF
TRBV5-1	-	17	-	TRBJ2-2	TGCGCCAGCAGCTTTGGGGGGCTGCGAGGGGACACCGGGGAGCTGTTTTTT	CASSFGGLRGDTGELFF
TRBV7-9	TRBD1	14	-	TRBJ1-2	TGTGCCAGCAGCGAAAACAGGGGACTGCTTGGCTACACCTTC	CASSENRGLLGYTF
TRBV7-6	-	13	-	TRBJ1-1	TGTGCCAGCGGCGGGGGGGGCTTGACTGAAGCTTTCTTT	CASGGGGLTEAFF